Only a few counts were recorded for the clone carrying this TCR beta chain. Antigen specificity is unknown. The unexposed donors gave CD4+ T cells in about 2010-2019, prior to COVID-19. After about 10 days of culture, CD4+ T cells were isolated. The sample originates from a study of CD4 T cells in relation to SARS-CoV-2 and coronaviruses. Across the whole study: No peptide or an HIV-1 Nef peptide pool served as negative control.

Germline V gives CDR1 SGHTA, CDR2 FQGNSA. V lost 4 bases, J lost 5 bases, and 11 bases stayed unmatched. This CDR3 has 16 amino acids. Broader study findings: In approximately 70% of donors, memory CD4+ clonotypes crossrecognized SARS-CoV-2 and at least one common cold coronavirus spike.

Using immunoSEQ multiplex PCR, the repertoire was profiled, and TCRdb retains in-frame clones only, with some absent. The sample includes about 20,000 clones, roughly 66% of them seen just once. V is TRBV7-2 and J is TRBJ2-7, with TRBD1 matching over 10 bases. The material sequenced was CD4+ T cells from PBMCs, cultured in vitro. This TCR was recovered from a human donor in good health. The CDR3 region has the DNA TGTGCCAGCAGCTCCCACGGGGGGACAGGGGACAACGAGCAGTACTTC. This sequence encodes CASSSHGGTGDNEQYF.